The 5 T cell receptor beta chains below come from one sample, sequenced in a study of blood T cell repertoires in COVID-19. Profiling relied on immunoSEQ multiplex PCR, and the TCRdb table lists in-frame clones only, not all of them. The sample consists of 150,000 to 200,000 clones, around 86% of them appearing once. The specimen was peripheral blood. The source of these receptors is a woman in her thirties or forties with acute or convalescent COVID-19.

The CDR3 here is CAISSQETQYF. CDR3 DNA sequence: TGTGCCATCTCGAGCCAAGAGACCCAGTACTTC. The chain recombines TRBV10-3 with TRBJ2-5, with D hard to call. Trimming removed 8 bases at V and 1 base at J, with 5 bases between. The CDR3 spans 11 residues. Germline assignment: CDR1 ENHRY and CDR2 SYGVKD.

This chain joins TRBV6-5 and TRBJ2-1; a weak D match, TRBD2 (6 bases). The CDR3 sequence is 14 residues long. The germline CDR1 and CDR2 sequences are MNHEY and SVGAGI. V was pared by 6 bases and J by 6 bases, with 15 bases between. The CDR3 nucleotides read TGTGCCAGCAGGCGACGGGAGAGGGTCAATGAGCAGTTCTTC. Its translation is CASRRRERVNEQFF.

The chain employs TRBV4-1 and TRBJ1-2; D ambiguous. V dropped 3 bases and J dropped 2 bases, with 7 bases sitting between them. CDR1 is MGHRA, CDR2 YSYEKL, per germline. The CDR3 is made up of 13 amino acids. CDR3 amino acids: CASSQGLNYGYTF. The CDR3 bases are TGCGCCAGCAGCCAGGGCTTAAACTATGGCTACACCTTC.

The chain employs TRBV5-4 and TRBJ1-5; 7 nucleotides line up with TRBD1. J was trimmed by 4 bases and V by 3 bases; bases with no gene match: 13. The CDR3 runs 17 residues. Germline lookup yields CDR1 SGHNT and CDR2 YYREEE (reference sequence). This CDR3 is CASSYWGSTGKNQPQHF. Here the CDR3 DNA reads TGTGCCAGCAGCTATTGGGGGTCGACAGGGAAGAATCAGCCCCAGCATTTT.

This clone was counted once. The chain employs TRBV19 and TRBJ1-4, with D possibly matching TRBD1 (5 bases). Between the trimmed V and J ends, which lost 5 bases and 7 bases, there was a span of 11 bases. CDR1 is LNHDA and CDR2 is SQIVND in the germline V gene (reference sequence). CDR3 length equals 13 residues. The CDR3 sequence is CASSSRAGEKLFF. CDR3 DNA sequence: TGTGCCAGTAGTTCCAGGGCAGGTGAAAAACTGTTTTTT.